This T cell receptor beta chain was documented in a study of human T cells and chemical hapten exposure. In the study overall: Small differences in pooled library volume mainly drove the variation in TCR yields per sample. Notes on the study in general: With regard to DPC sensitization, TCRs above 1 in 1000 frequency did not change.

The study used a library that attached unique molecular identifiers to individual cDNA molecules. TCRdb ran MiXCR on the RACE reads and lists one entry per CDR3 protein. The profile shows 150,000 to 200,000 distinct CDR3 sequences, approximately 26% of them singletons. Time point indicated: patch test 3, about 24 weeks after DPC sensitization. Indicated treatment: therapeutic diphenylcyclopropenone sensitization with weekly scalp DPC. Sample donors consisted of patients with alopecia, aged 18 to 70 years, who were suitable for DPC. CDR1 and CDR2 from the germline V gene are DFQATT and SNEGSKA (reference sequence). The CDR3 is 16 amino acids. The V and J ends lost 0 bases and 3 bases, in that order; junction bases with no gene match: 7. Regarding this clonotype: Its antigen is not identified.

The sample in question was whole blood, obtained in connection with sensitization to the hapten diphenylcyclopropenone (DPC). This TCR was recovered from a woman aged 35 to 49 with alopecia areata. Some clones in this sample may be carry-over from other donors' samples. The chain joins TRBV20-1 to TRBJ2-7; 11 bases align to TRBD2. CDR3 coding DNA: TGCAGTGCTAGAGATCCGACTAGCGGGGATCTCTACGAGCAGTACTTC. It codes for CSARDPTSGDLYEQYF.